Detailed here is one TCR beta chain. Method: immunoSEQ multiplex PCR; TCRdb's copy keeps in-frame clones and lacks some. In the table there are about 490,000 clones, around 80% of which are singletons. The sample comes from a study of shared clonotypes between healthy human individuals. Study overall: The composition of the donors was a couple of women and three men aged 18 to 49.

Adult donors, all healthy and HIV-negative, had no recent acute infections or vaccinations. Without sorting, samples used some 93 million PBMCs for genomic DNA. J was trimmed by 7 bases and V by 4 bases; bases with no gene match: 8. Germline V gene sequence: CDR1 SGHRS, CDR2 YFSETQ. The CDR3 consists of 15 residues. The gene calls are TRBV5-1 and TRBJ1-4; TRBD1 agrees at 9 bases. This TCR derives from a woman in her 40s in good health. Some clones in this sample may be carry-over from other donors' samples. Sequenced sample: PBMCs. DNA of the CDR3: TGCGCCAGCAGCACGGACAGGGGATCAGGTGAAAAACTGTTTTTT. The encoded protein is CASSTDRGSGEKLFF.